This record looks at one T cell receptor beta chain sequence and its context. The sample has other DNA sequences that encode this CDR3 too. This entry is derived from a study of blood T cell repertoires in COVID-19. This CDR3 region has 12 residues. The ends lost 3 bases at V and 8 bases at J; junction bases unmatched: 3. CDR1 and CDR2 from the germline V gene are SGHTA and FQGNSA. Authors' methods: Amplified reference gene primers provided the basis for estimating nucleated cell counts. The assay was immunoSEQ multiplex PCR, and TCRdb's table has in-frame clones only and misses some. V, J and clone size are those of that table, while D and trimming were read from the DNA. Of about 71,000 clones detected, approximately 90% appear once; the ten largest clones hold roughly 2%.

The origin of this receptor is a man aged 25-40 years with acute or convalescent COVID-19. This chain joins TRBV7-2 and TRBJ1-2; TRBD1 agrees at 7 bases. The sequenced sample consisted of peripheral blood. CDR3 region: CASSFNRGGYTF. The CDR3 nucleotides are TGTGCCAGCAGCTTTAACAGGGGCGGCTACACCTTC. The full variable domain, with the rest looked up from reference TRBV7-2 and TRBJ1-2, is GAGVSQSPSNKVTEKGKDVELRCDPISGHTALYWYRQSLGQGLEFLIYFQGNSAPDKSGLPSDRFSAERTGGSVSTLTIQRTQQEDSAVYLCASSFNRGGYTFGSGTRLTVV.